The T cell receptor beta chain under discussion was sequenced for a study of blood T cell repertoires in COVID-19. Study information: Sources were T cells, B-cell-depleted T cells, or PBMCs; the material itself was cDNA or gDNA.

Losses at the gene ends were 2 bases for V and 7 bases for J; bases not matched to a gene: 10. The CDR3 has 16 amino acids. Germline CDR1 and CDR2: SGDLS and YYNGEE. Using immunoSEQ multiplex PCR, the repertoire was profiled, and TCRdb retains in-frame clones only, with some absent. In the table there are 350,000 to 450,000 clones, 87% of which are singletons. The sequence derives from a man in his forties or fifties in a cohort exposed to, infected with or recovered from COVID-19 (not recorded which). The chain carries TRBV9 and TRBJ2-1; TRBD2 matches 9 bases. The material sequenced was PBMCs or T cells enriched from blood (not recorded which). CDR3 sequence (DNA): TGTGCCAGCAGCGTTCGTCGGGGTAGCGGGAGAAATGAGCAGTTCTTC. Residues: CASSVRRGSGRNEQFF.